The sequence of this TCR beta chain was determined in a study of beta chain features in type 1 diabetes. General study results and limits: People with Type 1 diabetes carried modestly yet significantly shorter TCRB CDR3s in all four CD4+ subsets.

Germline CDR1 is MNHEY and CDR2 is SMNVEV (reference sequence). The length of the CDR3 is 12 residues. V was clipped by 4 bases and J by 5 bases, with 8 bases between them. Details on this clone: Antigen unknown.

Since all of the isolated RNA was reverse transcribed, expressed TCRB transcripts were what got sequenced. Clones were sequenced by immunoSEQ multiplex PCR, and TCRdb holds only the in-frame ones, with some missing. This sample has some 350,000 clones, with about 10% found just once. The J gene is TRBJ2-5, the V gene TRBV27; D gene uncertain. Source material: central memory CD4+ T cells from blood. The TCR was taken from a man aged 25 to 40 with type 1 diabetes. The CDR3 DNA sequence: TGTGCCAGCAGTTATCCCGGGGAGACCCAGTACTTC. Its translation is CASSYPGETQYF.